The T cell receptor beta chain under discussion was sequenced for a study of a mutant IDH1 vaccine in newly diagnosed glioma. For this clone: The antigen remains undetermined.

Time point of the sample: week 47, end of study. In every dose of vaccine, 300 ug of mutant IDH1 20-mer peptide was given alongside topical imiquimod. The CDR3 length is 15 residues. J gave up 3 bases and V 6 bases, and 8 bases lay outside the gene matches. Per germline, CDR1 SNHLY and CDR2 FYNNEI. The table came from immunoSEQ multiplex PCR; TCRdb's copy has only in-frame clones and leaves some out. The sample lists roughly 35,000 clones, roughly four fifths occurring once. The V gene is TRBV2, the J gene TRBJ1-5, with 7 bases fitting TRBD1. The source was PBMCs, collected from a glioma patient whose treatment included an IDH1 peptide vaccine. This clonotype originated in a man between 40 and 49 years old with glioma. Written as DNA, the CDR3 is TGTGCCAGCAGAGCCGGGACAGCGAACAATCAGCCCCAGCATTTT. Its protein product is CASRAGTANNQPQHF.